Listed below are T cell receptor beta chains from one sample, sequenced in a study of neurological immune-mediated disorders. TCRdb used MiXCR to reprocess the 5' RACE reads, holding one entry per CDR3 protein. In the table there are about 22,000 distinct CDR3 sequences, about 6% of which are singletons. The sequenced sample consisted of CD8+ T cells from blood. The origin of the receptors is a man aged 18 to 29 in good health. Each CDR3 is given with its conserved first and last residue. D genes are given only for firm matches. Clone size is shown for a subset of rows, as once, few, many or a class of expanded clone.

CATTGTGGPSGANVLTF	TGTGCCACAACGGGGACAGGGGGCCCCTCTGGGGCCAACGTCCTGACTTTC	TRBJ2-6	TRBD1	many	TRBV6-1
CASSPGGGPLETQYF	TGTGCCAGCAGCCCGGGGGGGGGTCCCCTCGAGACCCAGTACTTC	TRBJ2-5	TRBD2	many	TRBV7-9
CSVGGFGQEQFF	TGCAGCGTCGGGGGGTTTGGGCAGGAGCAGTTCTTC	TRBJ2-1	TRBD2	many	TRBV29-1
CASSPNPGELFF	TGTGCCAGCAGTCCTAACCCCGGGGAGCTGTTTTTT	TRBJ2-2	.	many	TRBV6-6
CASNPPGQGSDGYTF	TGTGCCAGCAACCCACCGGGACAGGGTAGCGATGGCTACACCTTC	TRBJ1-2	TRBD1	many	TRBV16
CASSILLSSYNEQFF	TGTGCCAGTAGTATTTTACTAAGCTCCTACAATGAGCAGTTCTTC	TRBJ2-1	.	many	TRBV19
CASSYTGIGGSGANVLTF	TGTGCCAGCAGTTACACTGGCATAGGTGGCTCTGGGGCCAACGTCCTGACTTTC	TRBJ2-6	.	many	TRBV6-5
CASSQMGGGGSDQPQHF	TGCGCCAGCAGCCAAATGGGGGGGGGAGGCAGCGATCAGCCCCAGCATTTT	TRBJ1-5	.	many	TRBV4-1
CSARSAGTLYNEQFF	TGCAGTGCTAGATCTGCAGGGACTCTCTACAATGAGCAGTTCTTC	TRBJ2-1	.	many	TRBV20-1
CASSQDRTVTEAFF	TGTGCCAGCAGCCAAGATCGGACCGTGACTGAAGCTTTCTTT	TRBJ1-1	.	many	TRBV3-1
CASSHFSGANVLTF	TGTGCCAGCAGTCATTTCTCTGGGGCCAACGTCCTGACTTTC	TRBJ2-6	.	many	TRBV27
CASSDVGHLAGYTF	TGTGCCAGCAGTGACGTGGGACACCTTGCCGGCTACACCTTC	TRBJ1-2	.	many	TRBV6-1
CASSPPRLGPLSGTDTQYF	TGTGCCAGCAGCCCCCCTCGTTTGGGTCCCTTAAGCGGCACAGATACGCAGTATTTT	TRBJ2-3	.	.	TRBV7-9
CASSLLGAGGYTF	TGTGCCAGCAGTCTCCTCGGGGCTGGTGGCTACACCTTC	TRBJ1-2	.	many	TRBV27
CASSLGGGETQYF	TGTGCCAGCAGTTTAGGAGGGGGTGAGACCCAGTACTTC	TRBJ2-5	.	many	TRBV12-3/TRBV12-4
CASSPTGGYEQYF	TGTGCCAGCAGCCCCACGGGTGGCTACGAGCAGTACTTC	TRBJ2-7	.	.	TRBV7-9
CASTPTTLNTEAFF	TGTGCCAGCACCCCGACAACTTTGAACACTGAAGCTTTCTTT	TRBJ1-1	.	many	TRBV12-3/TRBV12-4
CASSLKFPEQFF	TGCGCCAGCAGCTTAAAGTTCCCTGAGCAGTTCTTC	TRBJ2-1	.	many	TRBV5-1
CASSTTGFYEQYF	TGTGCCAGTAGTACCACAGGGTTCTACGAGCAGTACTTC	TRBJ2-7	.	many	TRBV19
CASSRLNGEATDTQYF	TGTGCCAGCAGCCGTCTCAACGGAGAAGCCACAGATACGCAGTATTTT	TRBJ2-3	.	.	TRBV7-6
CASSFARAGGELFF	TGTGCCAGCAGCTTTGCCAGGGCCGGCGGGGAGCTGTTTTTT	TRBJ2-2	.	few	TRBV7-8
CSARLGTLNTEAFF	TGCAGTGCTAGGCTCGGAACCCTGAACACTGAAGCTTTCTTT	TRBJ1-1	.	many	TRBV20-1
CSARDAGGTEAFF	TGCAGTGCTAGAGATGCTGGGGGCACTGAAGCTTTCTTT	TRBJ1-1	.	many	TRBV20-1
CSARGTSGVTYEQYF	TGCAGTGCTAGAGGGACTAGCGGGGTCACCTACGAGCAGTACTTC	TRBJ2-7	TRBD2	many	TRBV20-1
CAINGVGNTGELFF	TGTGCCATCAACGGGGTGGGGAACACCGGGGAGCTGTTTTTT	TRBJ2-2	.	.	TRBV10-3
CASSLGDTQYF	TGTGCCAGCAGCCTGGGAGATACGCAGTATTTT	TRBJ2-3	.	medium-sized	TRBV14
CASSWGVSPAYEQYF	TGTGCCAGCAGTTGGGGGGTCTCCCCGGCCTACGAGCAGTACTTC	TRBJ2-7	.	many	TRBV27
CASSGTSGTIANTGELFF	TGTGCCAGCAGTGGAACTAGCGGAACTATCGCGAACACCGGGGAGCTGTTTTTT	TRBJ2-2	TRBD2	many	TRBV25-1
CASSVAPSGGSYEQYF	TGTGCCAGCAGCGTAGCACCCTCCGGGGGTTCCTACGAGCAGTACTTC	TRBJ2-7	.	many	TRBV9
CASSLISFRGNYEQYF	TGTGCCAGCAGTTTAATAAGTTTCAGGGGGAATTACGAGCAGTACTTC	TRBJ2-7	TRBD1	.	TRBV28
CASSLDRGLAEQYF	TGTGCCAGCAGCCTCGACAGGGGGCTTGCCGAGCAGTACTTC	TRBJ2-7	TRBD1	many	TRBV27
CASSSETGTQYF	TGTGCCAGCAGTTCGGAGACGGGTACGCAGTATTTT	TRBJ2-3	.	.	TRBV7-9
CASNPGPNTEAFF	TGTGCCAGCAACCCCGGGCCGAACACTGAAGCTTTCTTT	TRBJ1-1	.	many	TRBV12-3/TRBV12-4
CASSQAAALSYNEQFF	TGTGCCAGCAGCCAAGCAGCTGCCCTCTCCTACAATGAGCAGTTCTTC	TRBJ2-1	.	many	TRBV14
CASSRDGAAILSGANVLTF	TGTGCCAGCAGCAGAGACGGGGCTGCGATCCTCTCTGGGGCCAACGTCCTGACTTTC	TRBJ2-6	.	many	TRBV7-6
CATSTRRNTEAFF	TGTGCCACCAGCACCCGGAGGAACACTGAAGCTTTCTTT	TRBJ1-1	.	many	TRBV15
CSAGSDRDYEQYF	TGCAGTGCTGGCTCGGACAGGGACTACGAGCAGTACTTC	TRBJ2-7	TRBD1	many	TRBV20-1
CASSLVVAGPTYEQYF	TGTGCCAGCAGTTTAGTCGTGGCAGGGCCAACCTACGAGCAGTACTTC	TRBJ2-7	.	many	TRBV12-3/TRBV12-4
CASRDGLNYGYTF	TGTGCCAGCAGAGACGGGTTAAACTATGGCTACACCTTC	TRBJ1-2	.	many	TRBV7-9
CSVRDRDGYTF	TGCAGCGTCCGTGACAGGGACGGCTACACCTTC	TRBJ1-2	TRBD1	many	TRBV29-1
CAIRDAVDNEQFF	TGTGCCATCCGGGACGCCGTCGACAATGAGCAGTTCTTC	TRBJ2-1	.	many	TRBV10-3
CASRAGTAGVWGYTF	TGTGCCAGCAGGGCCGGCACTGCGGGGGTGTGGGGCTACACCTTC	TRBJ1-2	.	many	TRBV6-5
CSARVAGGVSNQPQHF	TGCAGTGCTAGAGTAGCGGGGGGGGTTAGCAATCAGCCCCAGCATTTT	TRBJ1-5	.	many	TRBV20-1
CASSLYTGEGEQPQHF	TGTGCCAGCAGTTTGTATACAGGGGAAGGGGAACAGCCCCAGCATTTT	TRBJ1-5	TRBD1	many	TRBV28
CASSEDSSGANVLTF	TGTGCCAGCAGTGAAGACAGCTCTGGGGCCAACGTCCTGACTTTC	TRBJ2-6	.	many	TRBV6-1
CASSPERQGASRGYTF	TGTGCCAGCAGCCCGGAACGACAGGGGGCATCGCGGGGCTACACCTTC	TRBJ1-2	TRBD1	many	TRBV7-8
CASSLDWSYEQYF	TGCGCCAGCAGCTTGGACTGGTCCTACGAGCAGTACTTC	TRBJ2-7	.	many	TRBV5-1
CSATPYAGTGALYGGTEAFF	TGCAGTGCTACACCGTACGCCGGGACAGGGGCGTTGTATGGAGGAACTGAAGCTTTCTTT	TRBJ1-1	TRBD1	many	TRBV20-1
CASSYSLKGSGLVLAKNIQYF	TGTGCCAGCAGTTACTCGTTGAAGGGCAGTGGATTGGTGCTAGCCAAAAACATTCAGTACTTC	TRBJ2-4	.	.	TRBV6-2/TRBV6-3
CASSTWTANNSPLHF	TGTGCCAGTAGTACGTGGACAGCTAATAATTCACCCCTCCACTTT	TRBJ1-6	.	few	TRBV19
CASSARTGLNYGYTF	TGTGCCAGCAGCGCCCGTACAGGACTGAACTATGGCTACACCTTC	TRBJ1-2	.	many	TRBV9
CASSYYLSWNEHFF	TGTGCCAGCAGTTACTACCTCTCGTGGAATGAGCATTTCTTC	TRBJ2-1	.	.	TRBV6-5
CASSPSEGNEKLFF	TGTGCCAGCTCACCTTCCGAGGGTAATGAAAAACTGTTTTTT	TRBJ1-4	.	many	TRBV18
CSHNTDKGGGNGEQFF	TGCAGTCATAACACAGACAAGGGGGGGGGCAACGGTGAGCAGTTCTTC	TRBJ2-1	.	many	TRBV20-1
CASRTTTNTEAFF	TGTGCCAGTCGCACAACTACGAACACTGAAGCTTTCTTT	TRBJ1-1	.	many	TRBV12-3/TRBV12-4
CASTSAGQAHYGYTF	TGTGCCAGCACCTCGGCGGGACAGGCGCACTATGGCTACACCTTC	TRBJ1-2	TRBD1	many	TRBV6-7
CASSDLGLYEQYF	TGTGCCAGTAGTGATCTGGGGCTCTACGAGCAGTACTTC	TRBJ2-7	.	many	TRBV19
CASSYSITGGNEQFF	TGTGCCAGCAGTTACTCGATTACCGGGGGCAATGAGCAGTTCTTC	TRBJ2-1	.	many	TRBV6-5
CASSEELAGYQETQYF	TGTGCCAGCAGTGAAGAATTAGCGGGGTACCAAGAGACCCAGTACTTC	TRBJ2-5	TRBD2	many	TRBV6-1